The 6 T cell receptor beta chains reported below all come from one sample, sequenced in a study of cytomegalovirus exposure and HLA in healthy donors (TCRdb year 2017). Libraries were constructed by the immunoSEQ multiplex PCR assay. The multiplex PCR relied on a mix of 60 forward primers for TCR Vbeta segments and 13 reverse primers for TCR Jbeta segments. TCRdb provides this immuneACCESS table in a form limited to in-frame rearrangements. Some clones are lacking; in checked studies, under half of them reflect an unresolved V gene, and why the rest are absent is not known. Counted in this sample were around 54,000 clones; roughly 84% of them appeared once. 3% of the sample goes to the ten largest clones. The sequenced sample was PBMCs. The origin of the receptors is a woman younger than 30 in good health and CMV-seronegative.

This clone was seen once. CDR3 protein: CASTQEGTRGEQYF. The CDR3 region has the DNA TGTGCCAGCACCCAAGAGGGGACTAGGGGCGAGCAGTACTTC. The chain joins TRBV6-5 to TRBJ2-7, with 8 bases that match TRBD2. Germline values: CDR1 MNHEY, CDR2 SVGAGI. J lost 6 bases, V lost 7 bases, and 11 bases had no gene match. The CDR3 contains 14 residues.

The table lists this clone with a count of one. The J gene is TRBJ2-1, the V gene TRBV14; 12 nucleotides line up with TRBD2. CDR1 is SGHDN, CDR2 FVKESK, per germline. Unmatched junction bases numbered 3, after V lost 3 bases and J lost 0 bases. CDR3 length: 17 amino acids. The CDR3 spells CASSQGTSGYSYNEQFF. DNA for the CDR3: TGTGCCAGCAGCCAGGGGACTAGCGGGTACTCCTACAATGAGCAGTTCTTC.

The CDR3 protein is CASSNDHRAPQPQHF. The CDR3 bases are TGTGCCAGCAGCAACGACCACAGGGCCCCTCAGCCCCAGCATTTT. This chain connects TRBV6-6 to TRBJ1-5, with a tentative D call TRBD1 (6 bases). Between the trimmed V and J ends, which lost 6 bases and 6 bases, there was a span of 18 bases. Germline loops: CDR1 MNHNY, CDR2 SVGAGI (reference sequence). The CDR3 is 15 residues long.

The CDR3 DNA reads as TGCGCCAGCAGCTCAACAGGGGGGCCTCGGGGTGGCTACACCTTC. The encoded protein is CASSSTGGPRGGYTF. The chain employs TRBV5-1 and TRBJ1-2; 8 nucleotides line up with TRBD1. Trimming took 3 bases from V and 7 from J; bases not matched to a gene: 11. The CDR3 is 15 amino acids. The germline gives CDR1 SGHRS, CDR2 YFSETQ.

V is TRBV7-7 and J is TRBJ2-1; D possibly corresponds to TRBD1 (6 bases). Looked up from germline, CDR1 is SSHAT and CDR2 is FNYEAQ (reference sequence). CDR3 length: 15 residues. Trimming stripped 5 bases from V and 4 bases from J, with 15 bases between. The CDR3 DNA is TGTGCCAGCAGCCTCACCCGGACAGCTTACAATGAGCAGTTCTTC. It translates to CASSLTRTAYNEQFF.

The V and J genes are TRBV30 and TRBJ2-5, with D tentatively TRBD1 (5 bases). The CDR3 covers 13 residues. Trimming pared 3 bases from V and 2 bases from J, leaving 10 bases between. CDR1 and CDR2 (germline): GTSNPN, SVGIG (reference sequence). Here the CDR3 DNA reads TGTGCCTGGAGGCAGACAGTGCAAGAGACCCAGTACTTC. Protein sequence: CAWRQTVQETQYF. Complete variable domain (other parts from reference TRBV30 and TRBJ2-5): SQTIHQWPATLVQPVGSPLSLECTVEGTSNPNLYWYRQAAGRGLQLLFYSVGIGQISSEVPQNLSASRPQDRQFILSSKKLLLSDSGFYLCAWRQTVQETQYFGPGTRLLVL.